The next 32 T cell receptor beta chains were all read from a single sample in a study of cytomegalovirus exposure and HLA in healthy donors. Primers: 60 Vbeta forward and 13 Jbeta reverse. Assay: immunoSEQ multiplex PCR; the TCRdb copy retains only in-frame clones and omits some. The sample has 100,000 to 150,000 clones, 70% to 80% seen once; the top ten hold around 1.9%. Sequencing was performed on PBMCs. These receptors all come from a woman in her forties or fifties in good health and CMV-seronegative.

The chain uses TRBV11-3 and TRBJ1-1, with 7 bases fitting TRBD1. J lost 1 base, V lost 6 bases, and 11 bases had no gene match. CDR3 size: 16 residues. CDR1 and CDR2 (germline): SGHNT, YENEEA. This chain's CDR3 is CASRAGRGAANTEAFF. The CDR3 region has the DNA TGTGCCAGCAGGGCCGGCAGGGGGGCCGCGAACACTGAAGCTTTCTTT.

This chain uses TRBV7-2 with TRBJ2-1; maybe TRBD1 (6 bases). This CDR3 comprises 15 residues. The V end was cut by 3 bases, the J end by 1 base, with 10 bases between. Germline CDR1 and CDR2: SGHTA and FQGNSA. The CDR3 DNA is TGTGCCAGCAGCTTCGACAGGACGTCCTACAATGAGCAGTTCTTC. Residues: CASSFDRTSYNEQFF.

The genes are TRBV29-1 and TRBJ2-5; 8 bases align to TRBD1. This CDR3 has 12 amino acids. The trim removed 6 bases at V and 5 bases at J, leaving 5 bases unmatched. Germline V gives CDR1 SQVTM, CDR2 ANQGSEA. The CDR3 DNA sequence: TGCAGCGTCAAGACAGGGGTCGAGACCCAGTACTTC. Its translation is CSVKTGVETQYF.

The chain is built from TRBV9 and TRBJ1-2; 9 bases map to TRBD1. The CDR3 consists of 16 residues. Germline V gene lookup returns CDR1 SGDLS and CDR2 YYNGEE. V shed 0 bases, J shed 6 bases, and the junction held 9 bases outside the gene matches. CDR3 bases: TGTGCCAGCAGCGTAGAAAGCGGACAGGGGATGGATGGCTACACCTTC. Its protein product is CASSVESGQGMDGYTF.

The chain recombines TRBV9 with TRBJ1-1, with D possibly matching TRBD1 (5 bases). V was shortened by 4 bases and J by 0 bases, with 16 bases between the two germline ends. There are 16 residues in the CDR3. Germline assignment: CDR1 SGDLS and CDR2 YYNGEE. Here the CDR3 reads CASSHGGAILNTEAFF. The CDR3 DNA reads as TGTGCCAGCAGCCACGGAGGGGCGATCTTGAACACTGAAGCTTTCTTT.

The J gene is TRBJ2-7, the V gene TRBV5-6; 10 bases map to TRBD1. The V and J ends lost 4 bases and 4 bases, in that order; junction bases with no gene match: 17. Germline CDR1 SGHDT, CDR2 YYEEEE. CDR3 length equals 18 residues. The CDR3 protein is CASSLGQGKGLPLYEQYF. The CDR3 DNA is TGTGCCAGCAGCCTGGGACAGGGGAAAGGCCTCCCGCTTTACGAGCAGTACTTC.

The J gene is TRBJ1-4, the V gene TRBV4-2, with D possibly matching TRBD1 (5 bases). Looked up from germline, CDR1 is LGHNA and CDR2 is YNFKEQ. The CDR3 extends over 15 amino acids. V lost 1 base, J lost 7 bases, and 13 bases lay in between. In nucleotides, the CDR3 is TGTGCCAGCAGCCAAGTCAGGGTCTCCGGTGAAAAACTGTTTTTT. Translating it yields CASSQVRVSGEKLFF.

The V and J genes are TRBV18 and TRBJ1-1, with 7 bases aligning to TRBD1. V lost 3 bases, J lost 11 bases, and 12 bases stayed unmatched. The germline V gene encodes CDR1 KGHSH and CDR2 LQKENI. CDR3 length equals 14 residues. The CDR3 DNA reads TGTGCCAGCTCACCCCCCCAGACAGGGAGACGGGCTTTCTTT. Translating it yields CASSPPQTGRRAFF.

This chain links TRBV15 with TRBJ1-2; no clear D. The CDR3 contains 15 residues. V lost 2 bases and J 5 bases, leaving 15 bases between the germline ends. Germline assignment: CDR1 LNHNV and CDR2 YYDKDF (reference sequence). The CDR3 loop reads CATSRNNIPQYGYTF. The CDR3 DNA reads as TGTGCCACCAGCAGAAATAACATCCCCCAATATGGCTACACCTTC.

The genes are TRBV9 and TRBJ2-4; 8 bases are shared with TRBD2. The CDR3 loop spans 14 amino acids. CDR1 is SGDLS, CDR2 YYNGEE, per germline. J gave up 7 bases and V 0 bases, and 3 bases lay outside the gene matches. The CDR3 sequence: CASSVGSGGNIQYF. The CDR3 DNA is TGTGCCAGCAGCGTAGGTTCGGGGGGGAACATTCAGTACTTC.

About this clone itself: This sample includes further DNA sequences coding for the same CDR3. V and J are TRBV19 and TRBJ1-2, with no clear D. V was cut by 6 bases and J by 3 bases, with 20 bases left in between. This CDR3 is 16 amino acids long. Germline CDR1 is LNHDA and CDR2 is SQIVND (reference sequence). In nucleotides, the CDR3 is TGTGCCAGTAGACCCGGAAGTATAGGGAGCGACTATGGCTACACCTTC. It translates to CASRPGSIGSDYGYTF. The whole variable domain, remainder taken from reference TRBV19 and TRBJ1-2, is DGGITQSPKYLFRKEGQNVTLSCEQNLNHDAMYWYRQDPGQGLRLIYYSQIVNDFQKGDIAEGYSVSREKKESFPLTVTSAQKNPTAFYLCASRPGSIGSDYGYTFGSGTRLTVV.

The V call is TRBV9, the J call TRBJ2-5, with D perhaps TRBD1 (5 bases). The CDR3 consists of 14 residues. Germline V gene lookup returns CDR1 SGDLS and CDR2 YYNGEE. Trimming pared 0 bases from V and 5 bases from J, leaving 11 bases between. The CDR3 sequence is CASSVARVGETQYF. The CDR3 nucleotides read TGTGCCAGCAGCGTAGCCAGGGTCGGGGAGACCCAGTACTTC.

This clone was seen a single time. This rearrangement joins TRBV18 to TRBJ1-2; D not certain. Trimming pared 3 bases from V and 8 bases from J, leaving 10 bases between. This CDR3 is 12 amino acids long. Per germline, CDR1 KGHSH and CDR2 LQKENI. The CDR3 DNA is TGTGCCAGCTCACCGGTGGAGGACGGCTACACCTTC. Its translation: CASSPVEDGYTF.

The chain carries TRBV5-6 and TRBJ2-7; possibly TRBD2 for D (6 bases). CDR3 length: 15 amino acids. V was trimmed by 2 bases and J by 2 bases, leaving 14 bases between them. CDR1 is SGHDT and CDR2 is YYEEEE in the germline V gene. The CDR3 DNA follows: TGTGCCAGCAGCTTTGGTTGGCGGGACGCCTACGAGCAGTACTTC. Translated, it gives CASSFGWRDAYEQYF.

The chain couples TRBV7-3 to TRBJ2-2; D possibly corresponds to TRBD2 (5 bases). CDR3 size: 15 residues. From germline, CDR1 is SGHTA and CDR2 FQGTGA. Trimming stripped 3 bases from V and 5 bases from J, with 13 bases between. CDR3 in DNA: TGTGCCAGCAGCTTGTTCCCGAGGGATACCGGGGAGCTGTTTTTT. As protein: CASSLFPRDTGELFF.

The chain joins TRBV28 to TRBJ1-4; the D gene is possibly TRBD1 (5 bases). CDR1 is MDHEN, CDR2 SYDVKM, per germline. The CDR3 is 14 residues long. Trimming took off 1 base at V and 5 bases at J, with 8 bases between the two ends. For the CDR3, the DNA is TGTGCCAGCAGTTTATTGCAGGGCAATGAAAAACTGTTTTTT. The encoded protein is CASSLLQGNEKLFF.

The chain joins TRBV11-3 to TRBJ1-4; D may be TRBD1 (6 bases). Germline values: CDR1 SGHNT, CDR2 YENEEA. The V end lost 0 bases, the J end lost 6 bases, and 8 bases lay between the germline ends. The CDR3 has 14 residues. CDR3 residues: CASSLEGGDEKLFF. The CDR3 DNA reads TGTGCCAGCAGCTTAGAAGGGGGAGATGAAAAACTGTTTTTT.

The chain uses TRBV18 and TRBJ2-6; D is perhaps TRBD1 (6 bases). Trimming left V 8 bases short and J 0 bases short, with 11 bases between. The CDR3 sequence is 15 residues long. CDR1 KGHSH and CDR2 LQKENI come from the germline V gene. CDR3 in amino acids: CASTTGSSGANVLTF. The CDR3 DNA reads as TGTGCCAGCACGACAGGTTCCTCTGGGGCCAACGTCCTGACTTTC.

This chain links TRBV7-2 with TRBJ2-2; perhaps TRBD2 as D (6 bases). The germline V gene encodes CDR1 SGHTA and CDR2 FQGNSA. This CDR3 region has 15 residues. Trimming took 5 bases from V and 2 from J, leaving 12 bases between them. The CDR3 loop reads CASSNSGQNTGELFF. Here the CDR3 DNA reads TGTGCCAGCAGCAATAGCGGACAAAACACCGGGGAGCTGTTTTTT.

The chain carries TRBV27 and TRBJ1-5; 9 bases are a match to TRBD1. This CDR3 spans 16 amino acids. Germline lookup yields CDR1 MNHEY and CDR2 SMNVEV (reference sequence). V shed 5 bases and J 4 bases; nucleotides not matched to a gene: 9. The CDR3 DNA reads as TGTGCCAGCAGTCTCTCCACCGGGACAGGGAATCAGCCCCAGCATTTT. It specifies CASSLSTGTGNQPQHF.

V usage is TRBV7-4 and J usage is TRBJ2-7; 12 nucleotides match TRBD2. Trimming cost V 5 bases and J 4 bases; bases outside gene matches: 18. The germline V gene has CDR1 SGHVT and CDR2 SQSDAQ. This CDR3 is 19 amino acids long. CDR3 residues: CASSQPPPSGRAQSYEQYV. The CDR3 DNA sequence: TGTGCCAGCAGCCAACCGCCCCCTAGCGGGAGGGCACAGTCGTACGAGCAGTACGTC.

The gene calls are TRBV18 and TRBJ1-2; 8 nucleotides line up with TRBD1. CDR3 length: 14 amino acids. With V trimmed by 0 bases and J by 5 bases, 2 bases remained unmatched. CDR1 and CDR2 from the germline V gene are KGHSH and LQKENI. Here the CDR3 DNA reads TGTGCCAGCTCACCACCAGGACAGGGATATGGCTACACCTTC. Residues: CASSPPGQGYGYTF. Drawing the rest from reference TRBV18 and TRBJ1-2, the complete variable domain is NAGVMQNPRHLVRRRGQEARLRCSPMKGHSHVYWYRQLPEEGLKFMVYLQKENIIDESGMPKERFSAEFPKEGPSILRIQQVVRGDSAAYFCASSPPGQGYGYTFGSGTRLTVV.

This clone occurred a few times. This chain uses TRBV4-2 with TRBJ2-3; 7 nucleotides match TRBD2. After removal of 1 base from V and 6 bases from J, the junction contained 13 bases not matched to a gene. Germline CDR1 is LGHNA and CDR2 is YNFKEQ. The length of the CDR3 is 17 residues. CDR3 residues: CASSQVLGEGPADTQYF. The CDR3 nucleotides are TGTGCCAGCAGCCAAGTTTTGGGGGAGGGCCCCGCTGATACGCAGTATTTT.

The rearrangement uses TRBV5-4 and TRBJ2-5; D ambiguous. The CDR3 is 12 residues long. Trimming removed 6 bases at V and 7 bases at J, with 13 bases between. Germline V gene sequence: CDR1 SGHNT, CDR2 YYREEE (reference sequence). CDR3 loop: CASTTPGGTQYF. The CDR3 DNA is TGTGCCAGCACAACGCCCGGCGGGACCCAGTACTTC.

The V call is TRBV6-6, the J call TRBJ2-3; D ambiguous. Trimming shortened V by 6 bases and J by 6 bases, and 16 bases separated the two germline ends. The germline CDR1 and CDR2 sequences are MNHNY and SVGAGI (reference sequence). CDR3 length: 14 amino acids. The DNA for the CDR3 is TGTGCCAGCAGGGTCGACTCACCCGGGGATACGCAGTATTTT. As protein: CASRVDSPGDTQYF.

The chain carries TRBV28 and TRBJ2-7, with D uncertain. Germline CDR1 reads MDHEN; CDR2 reads SYDVKM. There are 12 residues in the CDR3. Trimming removed 5 bases from V and 6 bases from J, with 11 bases in between. The CDR3 bases are TGTGCCAGCAGTCTTACTGTTGGCGAGCAGTACTTC. As protein: CASSLTVGEQYF.

The table lists this clone with a count of one. The rearrangement joins TRBV7-6 to TRBJ2-7; a possible D gene is TRBD2 (5 bases). CDR1 is SGHVS, CDR2 FNYEAQ, per germline. The CDR3 contains 11 residues. Trimming pared 5 bases from V and 11 bases from J, leaving 13 bases between. CDR3: CASSLGAEEYV. In DNA form, the CDR3 reads TGTGCCAGCAGCCTGGGAGCAGAGGAGTACGTC.

The J gene is TRBJ1-5, the V gene TRBV28; 7 positions agree with TRBD1. The CDR3 runs to 14 residues. V dropped 4 bases and J dropped 5; count of bases not matched to a gene: 5. In germline, CDR1 is MDHEN, CDR2 SYDVKM. The CDR3 region is CASSWGQRYQPQHF. CDR3 DNA: TGTGCCAGCAGTTGGGGACAGAGATATCAGCCCCAGCATTTT.

The chain joins TRBV30 to TRBJ2-1; the match to TRBD2 covers 7 bases. Germline assignment: CDR1 GTSNPN and CDR2 SVGIG (reference sequence). The CDR3 loop spans 13 amino acids. V was pared by 5 bases and J by 1 base, with 2 bases of the junction left unmatched. The CDR3 protein is CAWGLVSYNEQFF. The CDR3 DNA reads as TGTGCCTGGGGACTAGTATCCTACAATGAGCAGTTCTTC.

The sample holds one count of this clone. The chain joins TRBV9 to TRBJ2-5, with 7 bases fitting TRBD1. The CDR3 is 15 amino acids. Germline CDR1 is SGDLS and CDR2 is YYNGEE. V dropped 0 bases and J dropped 2; count of bases not matched to a gene: 4. CDR3: CASSVVGDRQETQYF. CDR3 DNA: TGTGCCAGCAGCGTAGTAGGGGACAGACAAGAGACCCAGTACTTC.

The CDR3 nucleotides are TGTGCCAGTAGTGGGTCGGGGTCTAGGGAGACCCAGTACTTC. Translation: CASSGSGSRETQYF. The J gene is TRBJ2-5, the V gene TRBV19; D may be TRBD2 (5 bases). The V end was cut by 5 bases, the J end by 5 bases, with 15 bases between. The CDR3 consists of 14 residues. CDR1 and CDR2 (germline): LNHDA, SQIVND (reference sequence).

The chain is built from TRBV5-6 and TRBJ1-2; TRBD1 is a possible D gene (5 bases). Trimming removed 5 bases from V and 1 base from J, with 9 bases in between. Per the germline V gene, CDR1 is SGHDT and CDR2 is YYEEEE. The CDR3 runs to 13 residues. CDR3 loop: CASSRDSNYGYTF. As DNA, the CDR3 is TGTGCCAGCAGTCGCGACAGTAACTATGGCTACACCTTC.